This is a list of T cell receptor beta chains from one sample in a study of blood T cell repertoires in COVID-19. Assay: immunoSEQ multiplex PCR; the TCRdb copy retains only in-frame clones and omits some. The sample shows around 250,000 clones, about 89% of them seen only once. Specimen: peripheral blood. The receptors originated from a man aged 35-49 years with active or convalescent COVID-19. CDR3s include the opening cysteine and the closing phenylalanine or tryptophan. A D gene is named only where the DNA matches it firmly.

TRBJ1-4 | NA | TRBV13 | CASSSSHRQAEKLFF
TRBJ2-2 | NA | TRBV2 | CASDWDKNTGELFF
TRBJ2-3 | TRBD1 | TRBV6-5 | CASSPGQVTDTQYF
TRBJ2-5 | NA | TRBV20-1 | CSAREGPLIHF
TRBJ2-7 | TRBD1 | TRBV24-1 | CATSDLHRDSKQYF
TRBJ1-6 | NA | TRBV29-1 | CSVESGGGDTYNSPLHF
TRBJ2-3 | NA | TRBV28 | CASSISEVSVTQYF
TRBJ1-1 | NA | TRBV12-5 | CASGFFQGKNTEAFF
TRBJ2-1 | TRBD2 | TRBV28 | CASKLAGGHNEQFF
TRBJ1-2 | NA | TRBV2 | CASSAWTVSGGYTF
TRBJ2-3 | NA | TRBV12-3/TRBV12-4 | CASSASSTDTQYF
TRBJ2-1 | TRBD1 | TRBV24-1 | CATSDLPGTGIVNEQFF
TRBJ2-5 | NA | TRBV25-1 | CASSNMWGLRTQYF
TRBJ1-2 | NA | TRBV5-1 | CASTPEQAGYGYTF
TRBJ2-7 | NA | TRBV6-5 | CASSYSYRDSYEQYF
TRBJ2-7 | NA | TRBV24-1 | CATSDSNQVFGEQYF
TRBJ1-2 | TRBD1 | TRBV5-6 | CASSAMDRAGYTF
TRBJ2-1 | TRBD1 | TRBV3-1/TRBV3-2 | CASSQEAGLPGQGTNEQFF
TRBJ1-4 | NA | TRBV15 | CATSRERAGDEKLFF
TRBJ2-5 | NA | TRBV5-1 | CASSLFRTHQETQYF
TRBJ1-3 | NA | TRBV4-1 | CASSQWLSGNTIYF
TRBJ2-1 | TRBD1 | TRBV5-1 | CASRPGQGVVNEQFF
TRBJ1-6 | NA | TRBV2 | CASSQAGDTNSPLHF